The 29 T cell receptor beta chains in this list originate from one sample, sequenced in a study of blood T cell repertoires in COVID-19. Sequencing was performed with immunoSEQ multiplex PCR; in TCRdb, only in-frame clones are kept and a portion is missing. The top ten clones hold roughly 3.1% of a sample with about 240,000 clones, approximately 86% of them seen once. Material: PBMCs or T cells enriched from blood (not recorded which). The receptors come from a woman aged 40-49 years with acute COVID-19.

This clone was seen a handful of times. The rearrangement joins TRBV4-1 to TRBJ2-1; D gene unclear. The CDR3 loop spans 11 amino acids. Germline CDR1 MGHRA, CDR2 YSYEKL. Trimming stripped 4 bases from V and 5 bases from J, with 3 bases between. The CDR3 protein is CASSRDNEQFF. The CDR3 DNA reads TGCGCCAGCAGCCGAGACAATGAGCAGTTCTTC.

The chain employs TRBV5-4 and TRBJ2-2, with D perhaps matching TRBD2 (5 bases). The CDR3 loop spans 16 amino acids. V lost 4 bases, J lost 0 bases, and 13 bases lay in between. Germline V gene lookup returns CDR1 SGHNT and CDR2 YYREEE (reference sequence). Here the CDR3 DNA reads TGTGCCAGCAGCCCGATAGCGCAGACGAACACCGGGGAGCTGTTTTTT. It is translated as CASSPIAQTNTGELFF.

The J gene is TRBJ1-2, the V gene TRBV3-1 (or the pseudogene TRBV3-2), with unresolved D. With 0 bases removed from V and 5 bases from J, the gap between germline ends came to 10 bases. The CDR3 contains 14 residues. Germline V CDR1 and CDR2: LGHDT, YNNKEL (reference sequence). CDR3: CASSQDRGVYGYTF. The CDR3 DNA is TGTGCCAGCAGCCAAGATCGGGGAGTTTATGGCTACACCTTC.

The genes are TRBV3-1 (or the pseudogene TRBV3-2) and TRBJ2-3; TRBD2 agrees at 8 bases. With V trimmed by 4 bases and J by 0 bases, 6 bases remained unmatched. The CDR3 spans 16 residues. The germline V gene encodes CDR1 LGHDT and CDR2 YNNKEL (reference sequence). The CDR3 is CASSRLSGGSTDTQYF. Written as DNA, the CDR3 is TGTGCCAGCAGCCGTCTTTCGGGAGGGAGCACAGATACGCAGTATTTT.

The chain has TRBV5-4 and TRBJ2-7, with 10 bases aligning to TRBD2. Germline CDR1 reads SGHNT; CDR2 reads YYREEE (reference sequence). J gave up 2 bases and V 0 bases, and 5 bases lay outside the gene matches. The length of the CDR3 is 16 residues. CDR3 in amino acids: CASSLGTSGKAYEQYF. CDR3 sequence (DNA): TGTGCCAGCAGCTTGGGGACTAGCGGAAAAGCCTACGAGCAGTACTTC.

The chain recombines TRBV7-9 with TRBJ2-2; 7 nucleotides line up with TRBD2. The germline CDR1 and CDR2 sequences are SEHNR and FQNEAQ (reference sequence). J was trimmed by 1 base and V by 0 bases; bases with no gene match: 5. This CDR3 comprises 17 residues. The CDR3 loop is CASSLALASGNTGELFF. For the CDR3, the DNA is TGTGCCAGCAGCTTAGCGTTGGCTAGCGGGAACACCGGGGAGCTGTTTTTT.

J is TRBJ2-1 and V is TRBV13; no reliable D call. The V gene lost 0 bases and the J gene lost 0 bases, with 6 bases spanning the gap. The CDR3 consists of 15 residues. Germline-derived CDR1 and CDR2 are PRHDT and FYEKMQ (reference sequence). DNA for the CDR3: TGTGCCAGCAGCTTAGGGAGTGTCTCCTACAATGAGCAGTTCTTC. Translation: CASSLGSVSYNEQFF. The entire variable domain, with the rest obtained from reference TRBV13 and TRBJ2-1, is as follows: AAGVIQSPRHLIKEKRETATLKCYPIPRHDTVYWYQQGPGQDPQFLISFYEKMQSDKGSIPDRFSAQQFSDYHSELNMSSLELGDSALYFCASSLGSVSYNEQFFGPGTRLTVL.

This chain connects TRBV19 to TRBJ2-1; 7 nucleotides match TRBD2. The CDR3 contains 13 residues. Losses at the gene ends were 10 bases for V and 1 base for J; bases not matched to a gene: 4. Germline loops: CDR1 LNHDA, CDR2 SQIVND (reference sequence). The CDR3, as DNA: TGTGCCACCGCTAGCGGTTCCTACAATGAGCAGTTCTTC. Its translation: CATASGSYNEQFF.

The rearrangement joins TRBV5-4 to TRBJ2-2, with D uncertain. The CDR3 spans 12 residues. With 6 bases removed from V and 2 bases from J, the gap between germline ends came to 5 bases. Germline lookup yields CDR1 SGHNT and CDR2 YYREEE (reference sequence). Here the CDR3 DNA reads TGTGCCAGCACCCTCAACACCGGGGAGCTGTTTTTT. Translation gives CASTLNTGELFF.

The CDR3 loop is CASSPGTGKYEQYF. CDR3 DNA: TGTGCCAGCAGTCCGGGGACAGGAAAATACGAGCAGTACTTC. The chain uses TRBV28 and TRBJ2-7; 8 bases are a match to TRBD1. V lost 5 bases to trimming and J lost 4 bases; unmatched junction nucleotides: 7. The CDR3 length is 14 residues. CDR1 MDHEN and CDR2 SYDVKM come from the germline V gene.

The chain has TRBV10-3 and TRBJ1-1; D not resolved. The CDR3 is 13 amino acids. Per germline, CDR1 ENHRY and CDR2 SYGVKD. V shed 8 bases and J shed 6 bases, with 16 bases lying between them. The CDR3 reads CAIVAYAGAEAFF. CDR3 bases: TGTGCCATCGTAGCCTACGCCGGAGCTGAAGCTTTCTTT.

The chain couples TRBV5-1 to TRBJ2-7; 9 positions match TRBD1. Germline CDR1 reads SGHRS; CDR2 reads YFSETQ. Trimming removed 4 bases from V and 1 base from J; junction bases left unmatched: 3. The CDR3 covers 14 residues. The CDR3 loop is CASSVDRGSYEQYF. CDR3 sequence (DNA): TGCGCCAGCAGCGTTGACAGGGGGTCCTACGAGCAGTACTTC.

The sample holds one count of this clone. The chain joins TRBV4-1 to TRBJ2-7, with D perhaps matching TRBD1 (6 bases). Germline CDR1 MGHRA, CDR2 YSYEKL. The CDR3 is made up of 14 amino acids. V was shortened by 5 bases and J by 1 base, with 12 bases between the two germline ends. The DNA of the CDR3 is TGCGCCAGCAGCGACCGGGACACGTCCTACGAGCAGTACTTC. Translated: CASSDRDTSYEQYF.

The chain links TRBV11-3 to TRBJ1-1; 7 positions match TRBD1. The V and J ends lost 5 bases and 4 bases, in that order; junction bases with no gene match: 7. The germline V gene encodes CDR1 SGHNT and CDR2 YENEEA. The CDR3 loop spans 14 amino acids. CDR3 loop: CASSQTGLGTEAFF. The CDR3 nucleotides read TGTGCCAGCAGCCAGACAGGGTTGGGCACTGAAGCTTTCTTT.

The chain carries TRBV4-1 and TRBJ2-7, with D perhaps TRBD1 (5 bases). Germline V lookup: CDR1 MGHRA, CDR2 YSYEKL. Trimming stripped 4 bases from V and 1 base from J, with 17 bases between. The CDR3 consists of 16 residues. The CDR3 spells CASSPGSASFSYEQYF. CDR3 nucleotides: TGCGCCAGCAGCCCAGGGTCGGCGAGTTTTTCCTACGAGCAGTACTTC.

The rearrangement joins TRBV19 to TRBJ1-4, with TRBD1 matching over 8 bases. From germline, CDR1 is LNHDA and CDR2 SQIVND (reference sequence). J was trimmed by 0 bases and V by 3 bases; bases with no gene match: 6. The CDR3 sequence is 17 residues long. The CDR3 nucleotides are TGTGCCAGTAGTATGAATCGACAGGGGACAACTAATGAAAAACTGTTTTTT. This encodes CASSMNRQGTTNEKLFF.

V usage is TRBV3-1 (or the pseudogene TRBV3-2) and J usage is TRBJ2-1; 8 nucleotides agree with TRBD2. V trimming: 0 bases; J trimming: 5 bases; junction bases outside the gene matches: 3. The CDR3 spans 15 residues. The germline V gene has CDR1 LGHDT and CDR2 YNNKEL (reference sequence). Written as DNA, the CDR3 is TGTGCCAGCAGCCAAGAAGCGGGAGTTAACAATGAGCAGTTCTTC. Protein product: CASSQEAGVNNEQFF.

This clone came up a few times. The chain carries TRBV6-1 and TRBJ2-1; 13 nucleotides agree with TRBD2. Germline V gene sequence: CDR1 MNHNS, CDR2 SASEGT. This CDR3 has 16 amino acids. J gave up 6 bases and V 4 bases, and 6 bases lay outside the gene matches. The CDR3 is CASSAGLAGVGNEQFF. The CDR3 region has the DNA TGTGCCAGCAGTGCAGGACTAGCGGGAGTAGGCAATGAGCAGTTCTTC.

The chain has TRBV7-8 and TRBJ2-1; maybe TRBD2 (6 bases). This CDR3 has 15 amino acids. Trimming pared 5 bases from V and 4 bases from J, leaving 15 bases between. Germline V gives CDR1 SGHVS, CDR2 FQNEAQ. The CDR3 DNA follows: TGTGCCAGCAGCGACAGCTCGGGACTTTACAATGAGCAGTTCTTC. Its translation is CASSDSSGLYNEQFF. Full variable domain (outside the CDR3, taken from reference TRBV7-8 and TRBJ2-1): GAGVSQSPRYKVAKRGQDVALRCDPISGHVSLFWYQQALGQGPEFLTYFQNEAQLDKSGLPSDRFFAERPEGSVSTLKIQRTQQEDSAVYLCASSDSSGLYNEQFFGPGTRLTVL.

The J gene is TRBJ2-2, the V gene TRBV3-1 (or the pseudogene TRBV3-2), with 9 nucleotides matching TRBD1. The CDR3 spans 15 residues. V lost 3 bases to trimming and J lost 3 bases; unmatched junction nucleotides: 2. CDR1 is LGHDT, CDR2 YNNKEL, per germline (reference sequence). The CDR3 DNA reads TGTGCCAGCAGCCACGGGACAGGGTACACCGGGGAGCTGTTTTTT. Encoded protein: CASSHGTGYTGELFF.

The V call is TRBV5-1, the J call TRBJ1-1; D ambiguous. Trimming took 3 bases from V and 1 from J, leaving 13 bases between them. From germline, CDR1 is SGHRS and CDR2 YFSETQ. The CDR3 loop spans 15 amino acids. CDR3: CASSWGGERNTEAFF. CDR3 coding DNA: TGCGCCAGCAGCTGGGGTGGGGAGCGGAACACTGAAGCTTTCTTT.

This chain links TRBV30 with TRBJ1-5; 9 bases map to TRBD1. Unmatched junction bases numbered 3, after V lost 1 base and J lost 5 bases. CDR3 length: 14 amino acids. Germline assignment: CDR1 GTSNPN and CDR2 SVGIG (reference sequence). The CDR3 region is CAWSDGQGHQPQHF. CDR3 bases: TGTGCCTGGAGTGACGGACAGGGGCATCAGCCCCAGCATTTT.

This clone was picked up one time. At one of its ends the junction is not consistent with the germline gene, which may arise from a read error. This chain uses TRBV7-7 with TRBJ2-1; 9 bases map to TRBD2. The CDR3 extends over 16 amino acids. Germline V gene data show CDR1 as SSHAT and CDR2 as FNYEAQ (reference sequence). CDR3 nucleotides: TGTGCTAGCAGCCCCATAGCGGGAGATCCCTACAATGAGCAGTTCTTC. Protein sequence: CASSPIAGDPYNEQFF. Full variable domain (remainder filled in from reference TRBV7-7 and TRBJ2-1): GAGVSQSPRYKVTKRGQDVTLRCDPISSHATLYWYQQALGQGPEFLTYFNYEAQPDKSGLPSDRFSAERPEGSISTLTIQRTEQRDSAMYRCASSPIAGDPYNEQFFGPGTRLTVL.

This clone was seen only once. V is TRBV11-3 and J is TRBJ1-2; D call uncertain. The ends were cut back, 6 bases at V and 7 bases at J, with 12 bases in the middle. Germline V gene lookup returns CDR1 SGHNT and CDR2 YENEEA. This CDR3 contains 12 residues. The CDR3 DNA follows: TGTGCCAGCAGTCGGGGATCCGGTGGCTACACCTTC. It specifies CASSRGSGGYTF. The whole variable domain, filled in from reference TRBV11-3 and TRBJ1-2, reads EAGVVQSPRYKIIEKKQPVAFWCNPISGHNTLYWYLQNLGQGPELLIRYENEEAVDDSQLPKDRFSAERLKGVDSTLKIQPAELGDSAVYLCASSRGSGGYTFGSGTRLTVV.

The V call is TRBV19, the J call TRBJ2-7, with 12 bases aligning to TRBD2. Per the germline V gene, CDR1 is LNHDA and CDR2 is SQIVND (reference sequence). Unmatched junction bases numbered 4, after V lost 6 bases and J lost 4 bases. This CDR3 is 14 amino acids long. As DNA, the CDR3 is TGTGCCAGTAGCCGACTAGCGGGAGATTACGAGCAGTACTTC. Encoded protein: CASSRLAGDYEQYF.

The CDR3 here is CAISGPSILGSSYNEQFF. CDR3 DNA: TGTGCCATCAGTGGGCCCTCCATCCTAGGGAGCTCCTACAATGAGCAGTTCTTC. The chain combines TRBV10-3 with TRBJ2-1; D perhaps matches TRBD2 (5 bases). V was cut by 4 bases and J by 0 bases, with 19 bases left in between. The CDR3 runs to 18 residues. The germline V gene has CDR1 ENHRY and CDR2 SYGVKD.

The J gene is TRBJ1-1, the V gene TRBV11-3; unclear D gene. V was clipped by 3 bases and J by 2 bases, with 7 bases between them. CDR1 SGHNT and CDR2 YENEEA come from the germline V gene. The CDR3 covers 13 residues. Here the CDR3 reads CASSFSGNTEAFF. The CDR3 nucleotides are TGTGCCAGCAGCTTCTCGGGTAACACTGAAGCTTTCTTT.

The rearrangement joins TRBV18 to TRBJ2-2; TRBD2 is a possible D gene (5 bases). Deletions cut 5 bases from V and 5 bases from J, with 21 bases between. CDR1 and CDR2 from the germline V gene are KGHSH and LQKENI. The CDR3 covers 17 residues. CDR3 region: CASSGLRWERGTGELFF. The DNA of the CDR3 is TGTGCCAGCTCAGGACTCCGATGGGAGAGAGGGACCGGGGAGCTGTTTTTT.

The sample holds one count of this clone. V gene TRBV7-9 combines with J gene TRBJ1-5, with 8 positions matching TRBD1. The V and J ends lost 3 bases and 5 bases, in that order; junction bases with no gene match: 3. Per germline, CDR1 SEHNR and CDR2 FQNEAQ (reference sequence). This CDR3 has 14 residues. CDR3 residues: CASSLTGEHQPQHF. The DNA for the CDR3 is TGTGCCAGCAGCTTGACAGGGGAACATCAGCCCCAGCATTTT.